The rows below give T cell receptor beta chains drawn from one sample of a study of cytomegalovirus exposure and HLA in healthy donors. Clones were sequenced by immunoSEQ multiplex PCR, and TCRdb holds only the in-frame ones, with some missing. This repertoire shows approximately 97,000 clones, 73% found once; its top ten account for more than 3%. Sequenced input: PBMCs. The receptors originated from a man aged 35 to 55 in good health and CMV-seronegative. The CDR3 runs from the conserved cysteine through the conserved F or W. The D gene is left open where the match is weak. Not every row has a clone size; where given, it reads once, few, many or a size class.

v_gene: TRBV19
len: 15
d_gene: TRBD1
j_gene: TRBJ1-1
abundance: NA
CDR3nt: TGTGCCAGTAGACCGGACAGGGGCCTTTACACTGAAGCTTTCTTT
CDR3aa: CASRPDRGLYTEAFF

v_gene: TRBV19
len: 14
d_gene: NA
j_gene: TRBJ1-1
abundance: NA
CDR3nt: TGTGCCAGTAGTTTCAGGGGAAGGAACACTGAAGCTTTCTTT
CDR3aa: CASSFRGRNTEAFF

v_gene: TRBV5-1
len: 16
d_gene: TRBD1
j_gene: TRBJ2-2
abundance: NA
CDR3nt: TGCGCCAGCAGCTCAGGACAGGGGGCTGGCACCGGGGAGCTGTTTTTT
CDR3aa: CASSSGQGAGTGELFF

v_gene: TRBV7-2
len: 18
d_gene: TRBD2
j_gene: TRBJ2-5
abundance: few
CDR3nt: TGTGCCAGCAGCTTATTTGACCTAGCGGGGGAGTACCAAGAGACCCAGTACTTC
CDR3aa: CASSLFDLAGEYQETQYF

v_gene: TRBV7-6
len: 15
d_gene: NA
j_gene: TRBJ1-5
abundance: NA
CDR3nt: TGTGCCAGCAGCTTAGGGGGAGGTATCGGGCAGCCCCAGCATTTT
CDR3aa: CASSLGGGIGQPQHF

v_gene: TRBV10-3
len: 13
d_gene: TRBD1
j_gene: TRBJ2-7
abundance: NA
CDR3nt: TGTGCCATCAGTTCGGGACAGGTGGACGAGCAGTACTTC
CDR3aa: CAISSGQVDEQYF

v_gene: TRBV30
len: 11
d_gene: NA
j_gene: TRBJ1-2
abundance: NA
CDR3nt: TGTGCCTCGAAACTTTACTATGGCTACACCTTC
CDR3aa: CASKLYYGYTF

v_gene: TRBV29-1
len: 16
d_gene: TRBD1
j_gene: TRBJ2-7
abundance: NA
CDR3nt: TGCAGCGTTGAGACCGCCTACAGGGGGGCCCTGGGCGAGCAGTACTTC
CDR3aa: CSVETAYRGALGEQYF

v_gene: TRBV2
len: 16
d_gene: NA
j_gene: TRBJ1-5
abundance: NA
CDR3nt: TGTGCCAGCAGTCCTGGGGCGGGGGGCGGCAATCAGCCCCAGCATTTT
CDR3aa: CASSPGAGGGNQPQHF

v_gene: TRBV9
len: 14
d_gene: NA
j_gene: TRBJ1-2
abundance: NA
CDR3nt: TGTGCCAGCAGCGAACAGCTCAATAACTATGGCTACACCTTC
CDR3aa: CASSEQLNNYGYTF

v_gene: TRBV6-5
len: 13
d_gene: TRBD1
j_gene: TRBJ2-3
abundance: NA
CDR3nt: TGTGCCAGCAGAGACAGGGTTTCAGATACGCAGTATTTT
CDR3aa: CASRDRVSDTQYF

v_gene: TRBV6-5
len: 14
d_gene: NA
j_gene: TRBJ1-3
abundance: few
CDR3nt: TGTGCCAGCCGCACAGGTGACTCTGGAAACACCATATATTTT
CDR3aa: CASRTGDSGNTIYF

v_gene: TRBV2
len: 14
d_gene: TRBD2
j_gene: TRBJ2-1
abundance: few
CDR3nt: TGTGCCAGCACCGCCAGCGGGGGGGAGTCTGAGCAGTTCTTC
CDR3aa: CASTASGGESEQFF

v_gene: TRBV29-1
len: 16
d_gene: NA
j_gene: TRBJ1-2
abundance: NA
CDR3nt: TGCAGCGTTGAAGATCAGGAGGTTTGGAACGACTATGGCTACACCTTC
CDR3aa: CSVEDQEVWNDYGYTF

v_gene: TRBV28
len: 14
d_gene: NA
j_gene: TRBJ1-1
abundance: NA
CDR3nt: TGTGCCAGCAGTTCAACGGGGGATAACACTGAAGCTTTCTTT
CDR3aa: CASSSTGDNTEAFF

v_gene: TRBV10-3
len: 15
d_gene: TRBD1
j_gene: TRBJ2-3
abundance: NA
CDR3nt: TGTGCCATCAGTGGAGGGACAGGGACGACAGATACGCAGTATTTT
CDR3aa: CAISGGTGTTDTQYF

v_gene: TRBV5-1
len: 12
d_gene: NA
j_gene: TRBJ2-7
abundance: NA
CDR3nt: TGCGCCAGCAGGTTCAGTTCTGACGAGCAGTACTTC
CDR3aa: CASRFSSDEQYF

v_gene: TRBV2
len: 12
d_gene: NA
j_gene: TRBJ1-4
abundance: few
CDR3nt: TGTGCCAGCAGTGCCTCCTTGACACGACTGTTTTTT
CDR3aa: CASSASLTRLFF

v_gene: TRBV6-1
len: 13
d_gene: NA
j_gene: TRBJ1-6
abundance: NA
CDR3nt: TGTGCCAGCACCCGGACTTCCCCGAATCCCCTCCACTTT
CDR3aa: CASTRTSPNPLHF

v_gene: TRBV6-6
len: 13
d_gene: TRBD1
j_gene: TRBJ1-5
abundance: few
CDR3nt: TGTGCCAGCAGTTGGACAGGGACTCAGCCCCAGCATTTT
CDR3aa: CASSWTGTQPQHF

v_gene: TRBV4-1
len: 18
d_gene: NA
j_gene: TRBJ1-3
abundance: NA
CDR3nt: TGCGCCAGCAGCCAACTTCTATTCCAAATTACCTCTGGAAACACCATATATTTT
CDR3aa: CASSQLLFQITSGNTIYF

v_gene: TRBV5-1
len: 16
d_gene: TRBD2
j_gene: TRBJ2-1
abundance: once
CDR3nt: TGCGCCAGCAGCTCTCTATCTAGCGGGGCCTACAATGAGCAGTTCTTC
CDR3aa: CASSSLSSGAYNEQFF

v_gene: TRBV6-5
len: 14
d_gene: NA
j_gene: TRBJ2-7
abundance: few
CDR3nt: TGTGCCAGCAGGCTAGGACACCCCTCCAGTGAGCAGTACTTC
CDR3aa: CASRLGHPSSEQYF

v_gene: TRBV5-5
len: 13
d_gene: NA
j_gene: TRBJ1-1
abundance: NA
CDR3nt: TGTGCCAGCAGCTTGGAACGGGACACTGAAGCTTTCTTT
CDR3aa: CASSLERDTEAFF

v_gene: TRBV7-2
len: 14
d_gene: TRBD1
j_gene: TRBJ2-2
abundance: NA
CDR3nt: TGTGCCAGCAGCTTAAATCCAGGGGGCGGGGAGCTGTTTTTT
CDR3aa: CASSLNPGGGELFF

v_gene: TRBV6-5
len: 15
d_gene: NA
j_gene: TRBJ2-7
abundance: NA
CDR3nt: TGTGCCAGCAGTTACAGGGGCCATGTATCCTACGAGCAGTACTTC
CDR3aa: CASSYRGHVSYEQYF

v_gene: TRBV4-2
len: 12
d_gene: NA
j_gene: TRBJ2-1
abundance: once
CDR3nt: TGTGCCAGCAGCCAAGCTTTAGATGAGCAGTTCTTC
CDR3aa: CASSQALDEQFF

v_gene: TRBV6-5
len: 15
d_gene: NA
j_gene: TRBJ2-3
abundance: NA
CDR3nt: TGTGCCAGCAGTTACTCCCCCGGGGGCACAGATACGCAGTATTTT
CDR3aa: CASSYSPGGTDTQYF

v_gene: TRBV2
len: 15
d_gene: NA
j_gene: TRBJ1-2
abundance: NA
CDR3nt: TGTGCCAGCAGTGGATTAGCGGTTACTAACTATGGCTACACCTTC
CDR3aa: CASSGLAVTNYGYTF

v_gene: TRBV2
len: 15
d_gene: TRBD2
j_gene: TRBJ2-7
abundance: NA
CDR3nt: TGTGCCAGCAGTGAAGCGGTCGGGGGGGTCTACGAGCAGTACTTC
CDR3aa: CASSEAVGGVYEQYF

v_gene: TRBV5-1
len: 14
d_gene: NA
j_gene: TRBJ2-5
abundance: NA
CDR3nt: TGCGCCAGCGGAACCGAGGGACTGCAAGAGACCCAGTACTTC
CDR3aa: CASGTEGLQETQYF

v_gene: TRBV19
len: 12
d_gene: NA
j_gene: TRBJ2-7
abundance: NA
CDR3nt: TGTGCCAGTAGTCCTGGAGGCTACGAGCAGTACTTC
CDR3aa: CASSPGGYEQYF

v_gene: TRBV27
len: 19
d_gene: NA
j_gene: TRBJ1-6
abundance: NA
CDR3nt: TGTGCCAGCAGTTTACACTCTCCGGAAATAGGGAGCGGGAATTCACCCCTCCACTTT
CDR3aa: CASSLHSPEIGSGNSPLHF

v_gene: TRBV19
len: 15
d_gene: NA
j_gene: TRBJ2-1
abundance: once
CDR3nt: TGTGCCAGTAGTATGGGCCCAGAGGGTAACAATGAGCAGTTCTTC
CDR3aa: CASSMGPEGNNEQFF

v_gene: TRBV5-1
len: 13
d_gene: NA
j_gene: TRBJ1-1
abundance: few
CDR3nt: TGCGCCAGCAGCCCAACAGGGCTCACTGAAGCTTTCTTT
CDR3aa: CASSPTGLTEAFF

v_gene: TRBV2
len: 14
d_gene: NA
j_gene: TRBJ1-1
abundance: NA
CDR3nt: TGTGCCAGCAGTGAGGGGGGGCGGGTCAATGAAGCTTTCTTT
CDR3aa: CASSEGGRVNEAFF

v_gene: TRBV7-2
len: 13
d_gene: NA
j_gene: TRBJ2-7
abundance: once
CDR3nt: TGTGCCAGCAGCTTAGGACTATCCAACGAGCAGTACTTC
CDR3aa: CASSLGLSNEQYF

v_gene: TRBV7-6
len: 16
d_gene: NA
j_gene: TRBJ2-7
abundance: few
CDR3nt: TGTGCCAGCAGCTACGGCGGGGGCCCTAGCTCCTACGAGCAGTACTTC
CDR3aa: CASSYGGGPSSYEQYF

v_gene: TRBV5-6
len: 15
d_gene: TRBD1
j_gene: TRBJ1-4
abundance: few
CDR3nt: TGTGCCAGCAGCTTGGGCACAGGGGGTAGTGAAAAACTGTTTTTT
CDR3aa: CASSLGTGGSEKLFF

v_gene: TRBV4-3
len: 14
d_gene: TRBD1
j_gene: TRBJ1-1
abundance: NA
CDR3nt: TGCGCCAGCAGCCGGTTGGGACAGGGGAGTATCGCTTTCTTT
CDR3aa: CASSRLGQGSIAFF

v_gene: TRBV7-9
len: 16
d_gene: NA
j_gene: TRBJ1-3
abundance: NA
CDR3nt: TGTGCCAGCAGAACGCCGGGAGAAGAACCTGGAAACACCATATATTTT
CDR3aa: CASRTPGEEPGNTIYF

v_gene: TRBV30
len: 13
d_gene: NA
j_gene: TRBJ2-1
abundance: NA
CDR3nt: TGTGCCTGGAGTAGAGGACTTGCCGATGAGCAGTTCTTC
CDR3aa: CAWSRGLADEQFF

v_gene: TRBV6-4
len: 13
d_gene: NA
j_gene: TRBJ2-7
abundance: NA
CDR3nt: TGTGCCAGCAGTGACTCGATTCAGGGCGAGCAGTACTTC
CDR3aa: CASSDSIQGEQYF

v_gene: TRBV10-3
len: 15
d_gene: TRBD1
j_gene: TRBJ2-7
abundance: NA
CDR3nt: TGTGCCACCCAGGGAGTTACAGGGGGTACCTACGAGCAGTACTTC
CDR3aa: CATQGVTGGTYEQYF

v_gene: TRBV7-8
len: 16
d_gene: NA
j_gene: TRBJ2-3
abundance: NA
CDR3nt: TGTGCCGGCAGCTTTGTCGGCGGCAGGGCCCCAGATACGCAGTATTTT
CDR3aa: CAGSFVGGRAPDTQYF